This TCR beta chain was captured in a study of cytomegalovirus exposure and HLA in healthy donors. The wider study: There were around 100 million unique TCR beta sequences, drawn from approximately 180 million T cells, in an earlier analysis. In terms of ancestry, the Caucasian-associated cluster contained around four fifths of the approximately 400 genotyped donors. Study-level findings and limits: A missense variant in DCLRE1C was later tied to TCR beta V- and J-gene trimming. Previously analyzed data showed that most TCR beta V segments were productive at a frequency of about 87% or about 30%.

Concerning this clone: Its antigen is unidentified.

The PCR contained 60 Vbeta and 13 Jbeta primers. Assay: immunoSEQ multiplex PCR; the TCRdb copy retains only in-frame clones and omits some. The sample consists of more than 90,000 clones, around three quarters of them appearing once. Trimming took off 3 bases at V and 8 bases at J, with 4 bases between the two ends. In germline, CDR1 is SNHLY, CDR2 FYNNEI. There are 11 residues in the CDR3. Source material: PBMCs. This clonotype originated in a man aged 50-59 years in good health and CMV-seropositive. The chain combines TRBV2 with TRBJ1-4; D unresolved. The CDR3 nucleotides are TGTGCCAGCAGTGAGGAGGAAAAACTGTTTTTT. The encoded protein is CASSEEEKLFF.